The 27 T cell receptor beta chains below all came from one sample that was sequenced in a study of T cells in Graves' hyperthyroidism and ophthalmopathy. RNA transcripts provided the source from which TCR beta CDR3 regions were amplified. Researchers ran a first-round RT-PCR on the TCR CDR3 using the HTBI primer set. TCRdb ran MiXCR on the multiplex PCR reads and lists one entry per CDR3 protein. The table has approximately 380,000 distinct CDR3 sequences, over 15% seen once. The sample was blood. The receptors derive from a young woman with Graves' hyperthyroidism.

This clonotype was observed a handful of times. V is TRBV9 and J is TRBJ1-5, with D perhaps TRBD1 (5 bases). The V gene's germline CDR1 is SGDLS and CDR2 YYNGEE. V lost 4 bases to trimming and J lost 5 bases, with 16 bases between them. The CDR3 spans 15 residues. The CDR3 spells CASSLMEGTDQPQHF. The CDR3 DNA reads TGTGCCAGCAGCCTTATGGAGGGGACCGATCAGCCCCAGCATTTT.

There are many counts of this clonotype. The chain links TRBV6-1 to TRBJ2-5, with 8 bases lining up with TRBD2. V lost 6 bases to trimming and J lost 3 bases; unmatched junction nucleotides: 3. CDR3 length equals 13 residues. Per germline, CDR1 MNHNS and CDR2 SASEGT. Written as DNA, the CDR3 is TGTGCCAGCAGAAAAGCGGGGGAAGAGACCCAGTACTTC. This gives the protein CASRKAGEETQYF.

There are many counts of this clonotype. The chain uses TRBV6-1 and TRBJ2-4, with 7 bases fitting TRBD2. Germline lookup yields CDR1 MNHNS and CDR2 SASEGT. The CDR3 length is 15 residues. V gave up 6 bases and J gave up 6 bases; unmatched junction bases: 11. Here the CDR3 reads CASSGMPGGSNIQYF. CDR3 coding DNA: TGTGCCAGCAGCGGAATGCCGGGGGGATCAAACATTCAGTACTTC.

This clonotype has ten or more counts. The rearrangement joins TRBV5-6 to TRBJ1-1, with unresolved D. V was clipped by 4 bases and J by 1 base, with 8 bases between them. Germline values: CDR1 SGHDT, CDR2 YYEEEE. The length of the CDR3 is 13 residues. The CDR3 DNA reads TGTGCCAGCAGCCACGTCTGGAACACTGAAGCTTTCTTT. This translates into CASSHVWNTEAFF.

This chain joins TRBV4-1 and TRBJ1-5; D gene ambiguous. V was cut by 0 bases and J by 5 bases, with 11 bases left in between. The CDR3 has 15 residues. The germline V gene has CDR1 MGHRA and CDR2 YSYEKL. This CDR3 is CASSQDLGLYQPQHF. CDR3 DNA: TGCGCCAGCAGCCAAGATCTGGGGTTATATCAGCCCCAGCATTTT.

The chain joins TRBV20-1 to TRBJ2-3, with TRBD2 matching over 9 bases. The V gene end was trimmed by 2 bases and the J gene end by 2 bases; junction bases not matched to a gene: 17. The CDR3 runs 19 residues. Germline loops: CDR1 DFQATT, CDR2 SNEGSKA (reference sequence). For the CDR3, the DNA is TGCAGTGCTAGATCTCCGGGTGCGAGGCGGGGGGGCGTCACAGATACGCAGTATTTT. Translation: CSARSPGARRGGVTDTQYF.

This clonotype was counted many times. V usage is TRBV18 and J usage is TRBJ2-5; D remains unclear. CDR1 and CDR2 from the germline V gene are KGHSH and LQKENI. The CDR3 totals 13 residues. Trimming shortened V by 0 bases and J by 2 bases, and 4 bases separated the two germline ends. CDR3 loop: CASSPPVQETQYF. The CDR3 DNA sequence: TGTGCCAGCTCACCACCTGTGCAAGAGACCCAGTACTTC.

This clonotype has ten or more counts. This rearrangement joins TRBV6-2 or TRBV6-3 to TRBJ1-1; TRBD1 is a possible D gene (5 bases). Germline CDR1 MNHEY, CDR2 SVGEGT. V was shortened by 2 bases and J by 0 bases, with 19 bases between the two germline ends. CDR3 length equals 18 residues. This CDR3 is CASSYRPQSGRLNTEAFF. DNA for the CDR3: TGTGCCAGCAGTTACCGCCCCCAATCGGGACGCCTGAACACTGAAGCTTTCTTT.

This clonotype was found many times. This sequence joins TRBV6-5 and TRBJ1-6; the D is unclear. The CDR3 totals 13 residues. V lost 4 bases to trimming and J lost 8 bases, with 9 bases between them. Germline V gene sequence: CDR1 MNHEY, CDR2 SVGAGI. CDR3 nucleotides: TGTGCCAGCAGTTTTGGAGGTTATTCACCCCTCCACTTT. Its translation: CASSFGGYSPLHF.

This clonotype appeared many times. J is TRBJ1-1 and V is TRBV11-2, with a tentative D call TRBD1 (5 bases). The CDR3 length is 18 residues. Germline V lookup: CDR1 SGHAT, CDR2 FQNNGV. Trimming removed 4 bases from V and 4 bases from J, with 25 bases in between. As DNA, the CDR3 is TGTGCCAGCAGCTCTAGACAGCGGCGGTGGGGAACACGCACTGAAGCTTTCTTT. It yields the protein CASSSRQRRWGTRTEAFF.

This clonotype was seen at least ten times. The chain joins TRBV28 to TRBJ2-7, with TRBD2 matching over 8 bases. Germline CDR1 is MDHEN and CDR2 is SYDVKM. J was trimmed by 1 base and V by 0 bases; bases with no gene match: 2. The CDR3 consists of 15 residues. The CDR3 bases are TGTGCCAGCAGTTTATGGTCTAGCGGGTCCTACGAGCAGTACTTC. Translated, it gives CASSLWSSGSYEQYF.

This clonotype has a count of ten or more. This chain connects TRBV6-5 to TRBJ1-2, with D perhaps matching TRBD1 (6 bases). V was clipped by 2 bases and J by 4 bases, with 11 bases between them. The CDR3 runs 14 residues. Germline assignment: CDR1 MNHEY and CDR2 SVGAGI. The CDR3, as DNA: TGTGCCAGCAGTTACGATAGGGGGGTCTATGGCTACACCTTC. Amino acid sequence: CASSYDRGVYGYTF.

The genes are TRBV20-1 and TRBJ2-7; D is unclear. Germline assignment: CDR1 DFQATT and CDR2 SNEGSKA (reference sequence). The CDR3 length is 13 residues. Trimming pared 0 bases from V and 3 bases from J, leaving 9 bases between. CDR3 sequence (DNA): TGCAGTGCTAGAGATCGGTACTACTACGAGCAGTACTTC. This codes for CSARDRYYYEQYF.

This clonotype was observed many times. The chain recombines TRBV12-3 or TRBV12-4 with TRBJ1-2; 11 bases match TRBD1. This CDR3 has 15 amino acids. With V trimmed by 2 bases and J by 4 bases, 3 bases remained unmatched. CDR3 region: CASSLRDRGTYGYTF. The CDR3 DNA reads TGTGCCAGCAGTTTACGGGACAGGGGGACCTATGGCTACACCTTC.

This clonotype was found many times. J is TRBJ2-7 and V is TRBV6-1, with 7 bases fitting TRBD1. Germline-derived CDR1 and CDR2 are MNHNS and SASEGT. V lost 3 bases, J lost 0 bases, and 8 bases stayed unmatched. This CDR3 has 16 amino acids. The CDR3 nucleotides are TGTGCCAGCAGTGAGGTGTGGGGACAGCCCTCCTACGAGCAGTACTTC. Amino acids: CASSEVWGQPSYEQYF.

This clonotype was detected many times. The chain links TRBV6-1 to TRBJ1-2, with D possibly matching TRBD1 (5 bases). The V gene's germline CDR1 is MNHNS and CDR2 SASEGT. The CDR3 covers 14 residues. V lost 1 base and J 4 bases, leaving 10 bases between the germline ends. The CDR3 loop is CASSEDNRRYGYTF. The CDR3 coding sequence is TGTGCCAGCAGTGAAGATAACAGGCGCTATGGCTACACCTTC.

The chain employs TRBV2 and TRBJ2-6; D is unclear. The CDR3 is 13 amino acids. V dropped 10 bases and J dropped 3 bases, with 10 bases sitting between them. Germline CDR1 is SNHLY and CDR2 is FYNNEI. The chain's CDR3 is CATAPFGANVLTF. CDR3 nucleotides: TGTGCCACCGCTCCCTTTGGGGCCAACGTCCTGACTTTC.

The table lists this clonotype with many counts. The chain carries TRBV7-9 and TRBJ2-2; the D is unclear. The CDR3 runs 10 residues. Germline V gives CDR1 SEHNR, CDR2 FQNEAQ (reference sequence). V lost 5 bases to trimming and J lost 13 bases, with 8 bases between them. The CDR3 protein is CASSPSRLFF. The CDR3 nucleotides are TGTGCCAGCAGCCCGAGTCGGCTGTTTTTT.

This clonotype was seen many times. This chain connects TRBV2 to TRBJ2-7, with TRBD2 matching over 8 bases. The CDR3 is 12 residues long. CDR1 is SNHLY and CDR2 is FYNNEI in the germline V gene. Germline trimming cut 4 bases from V and 7 bases from J; bases unmatched to any gene: 3. CDR3 sequence: CASSAGGLEQYF. DNA for the CDR3: TGTGCCAGCAGTGCGGGGGGGCTTGAGCAGTACTTC.

There are many counts of this clonotype. The rearrangement links TRBV12-3 or TRBV12-4 to TRBJ1-1, with D maybe TRBD1 (6 bases). The CDR3 length is 14 residues. Trimming shortened V by 3 bases and J by 0 bases, and 8 bases separated the two germline ends. CDR3 in DNA: TGTGCCAGCAGTTTGAGGGGGGTGAACACTGAAGCTTTCTTT. It encodes CASSLRGVNTEAFF.

The chain carries TRBV12-3 or TRBV12-4 and TRBJ1-5; a possible D gene is TRBD1 (6 bases). Deletions cut 1 base from V and 3 bases from J, with 7 bases between. The CDR3 spans 14 residues. CDR3 in amino acids: CASSLGDNNQPQHF. CDR3 sequence (DNA): TGTGCCAGCAGTTTAGGGGACAACAATCAGCCCCAGCATTTT.

This clonotype was counted at least ten times. The V call is TRBV5-1, the J call TRBJ2-7; TRBD1 matches at 7 bases. Germline V CDR1 and CDR2: SGHRS, YFSETQ. Germline trimming cut 0 bases from V and 0 bases from J; bases unmatched to any gene: 3. The CDR3 covers 15 residues. CDR3 residues: CASSLESGGSYEQYF. The CDR3 DNA is TGCGCCAGCAGCTTGGAGTCAGGGGGCTCCTACGAGCAGTACTTC.

This clonotype was counted many times. The chain employs TRBV3-1 and TRBJ1-1; 9 bases match TRBD1. The CDR3 length is 15 residues. Germline CDR1 reads LGHDT; CDR2 reads YNNKEL (reference sequence). The trim removed 4 bases at V and 5 bases at J, leaving 8 bases unmatched. CDR3 in DNA: TGTGCCAGCAGCCCAGGACAGGGGCCGAGGACTGAAGCTTTCTTT. This codes for CASSPGQGPRTEAFF.

This clonotype was detected many times. The V call is TRBV7-3, the J call TRBJ2-5, with TRBD2 matching over 10 bases. From germline, CDR1 is SGHTA and CDR2 FQGTGA. The CDR3 extends over 16 amino acids. The V gene end was trimmed by 0 bases and the J gene end by 7 bases; junction bases not matched to a gene: 8. The CDR3, as DNA: TGTGCCAGCAGCTTAACAGGGACTAGCGTTGGGGGGACCCAGTACTTC. It encodes CASSLTGTSVGGTQYF.

The V gene is TRBV18, the J gene TRBJ1-5; D is unresolved. With 6 bases removed from V and 1 base from J, the gap between germline ends came to 19 bases. Per germline, CDR1 KGHSH and CDR2 LQKENI. The CDR3 contains 17 residues. The CDR3 reads CASSHSAMTISNQPQHF. The DNA of the CDR3 is TGTGCCAGCTCGCACTCGGCGATGACGATCAGCAATCAGCCCCAGCATTTT.

This clonotype was counted many times. The chain couples TRBV9 to TRBJ2-5; TRBD2 matches 13 bases. The CDR3 consists of 16 residues. Germline trimming cut 4 bases from V and 5 bases from J; bases unmatched to any gene: 8. Germline loops: CDR1 SGDLS, CDR2 YYNGEE. In nucleotides, the CDR3 is TGTGCCAGCAGCCCGGGGACTAGCGGGGTCGGTGAGACCCAGTACTTC. It encodes CASSPGTSGVGETQYF.

This clonotype was recorded at least ten times. For the CDR3, the DNA is TGTGCCAGTAGTTCCGAACGGGACAGAGCCTACGAGCAGTACTTC. Amino acids: CASSSERDRAYEQYF. The rearrangement joins TRBV19 to TRBJ2-7; 7 bases are shared with TRBD1. V dropped 5 bases and J dropped 2; count of bases not matched to a gene: 9. The germline V gene encodes CDR1 LNHDA and CDR2 SQIVND (reference sequence). The CDR3 totals 15 residues.